The 24 T cell receptor beta chains listed next were all sequenced from one sample in a study of PD-1 blockade in classical Hodgkin lymphoma. The data were produced by immunoSEQ multiplex PCR, yet TCRdb's version contains in-frame clones alone and is incomplete. The data show over 20,000 clones, about nine tenths seen once. There was relapse after autologous stem cell transplantation in every patient, and there was variation in brentuximab vedotin exposure. Sequences were derived from peripheral blood mononuclear cells (PBMCs), sampled at baseline. These TCRs come from a human donor with classical Hodgkin lymphoma.

The CDR3 spells CASSLGRGPDTQYF. The CDR3 coding sequence is TGCGCCAGCAGCTTGGGTAGGGGACCCGATACGCAGTATTTT. V gene TRBV5-1 combines with J gene TRBJ2-3; TRBD1 or TRBD2 may be the D gene (5 bases each). This CDR3 spans 14 amino acids. Germline loops: CDR1 SGHRS, CDR2 YFSETQ. Trimming removed 0 bases at V and 6 bases at J, with 11 bases between.

The V and J genes are TRBV7-9 and TRBJ1-1; D might be TRBD1 (5 bases). The germline V and J ends were trimmed by 7 bases and 0 bases, with 15 bases remaining between them. The CDR3 is 15 residues long. CDR1 and CDR2 from the germline V gene are SEHNR and FQNEAQ (reference sequence). The CDR3 DNA follows: TGTGCCAGCACTGCGTGGGGGGTGATGAACACTGAAGCTTTCTTT. Encoded protein: CASTAWGVMNTEAFF.

By sample share, this clone is medium-sized (0.01 to 0.1%). The rearrangement uses TRBV27 and TRBJ1-1; 8 positions agree with TRBD1. Germline V lookup: CDR1 MNHEY, CDR2 SMNVEV (reference sequence). The CDR3 length is 15 residues. The trim removed 9 bases at V and 5 bases at J, leaving 14 bases unmatched. The CDR3 sequence is CASESGGAGKTEAFF. The DNA for the CDR3 is TGTGCCAGTGAGTCAGGGGGCGCGGGGAAAACTGAAGCTTTCTTT.

The rearrangement joins TRBV5-1 to TRBJ2-1; D may be TRBD2 (5 bases). The V end was cut by 0 bases, the J end by 9 bases, with 10 bases between. CDR1 is SGHRS and CDR2 is YFSETQ in the germline V gene. The CDR3 runs to 13 residues. In DNA form, the CDR3 reads TGCGCCAGCAGCTTGGGTCCCAGCGGTGAGCAGTTCTTC. Residues: CASSLGPSGEQFF. The whole variable domain, remainder taken from reference TRBV5-1 and TRBJ2-1, is KAGVTQTPRYLIKTRGQQVTLSCSPISGHRSVSWYQQTPGQGLQFLFEYFSETQRNKGNFPGRFSGRQFSNSRSEMNVSTLELGDSALYLCASSLGPSGEQFFGPGTRLTVL.

The chain is built from TRBV9 and TRBJ1-2, with D uncertain. The V gene lost 4 bases and the J gene lost 2 bases, with 12 bases spanning the gap. The CDR3 is 14 residues long. Germline loops: CDR1 SGDLS, CDR2 YYNGEE. CDR3 nucleotides: TGTGCCAGCAGCCCTGCTCGGGCAAACTATGGCTACACCTTC. As protein: CASSPARANYGYTF.

The chain links TRBV11-3 to TRBJ2-7, with D possibly TRBD2 on 5 matching bases. The germline V and J ends were trimmed by 0 bases and 4 bases, with 25 bases remaining between them. From germline, CDR1 is SGHNT and CDR2 YENEEA. This CDR3 spans 19 amino acids. The CDR3 sequence is CASSLEFGEDYTGVYEQYF. In DNA form, the CDR3 reads TGTGCCAGCAGCTTAGAGTTTGGGGAAGACTATACTGGTGTATACGAGCAGTACTTC.

This rearrangement joins TRBV2 to TRBJ2-4; D unclear. Trimming pared 8 bases from V and 0 bases from J, leaving 14 bases between. The CDR3 totals 15 residues. CDR1 and CDR2 from the germline V gene are SNHLY and FYNNEI. CDR3 sequence reads: CASYDPHLAKNIQYF. Written as DNA, the CDR3 is TGTGCCAGCTACGACCCCCACTTAGCCAAAAACATTCAGTACTTC.

The J gene is TRBJ1-1, the V gene TRBV6-6; D is undetermined. The CDR3 contains 14 residues. The V end lost 8 bases, the J end lost 0 bases, and 13 bases lay between the germline ends. Per the germline V gene, CDR1 is MNHNY and CDR2 is SVGAGI (reference sequence). DNA of the CDR3: TGTGCCAGCGGGTTGAAAAACATGAACACTGAAGCTTTCTTT. It encodes CASGLKNMNTEAFF.

This chain joins TRBV6-1 and TRBJ2-7; 11 nucleotides match TRBD2. The CDR3 contains 15 residues. Per the germline V gene, CDR1 is MNHNS and CDR2 is SASEGT. Trimming cost V 7 bases and J 4 bases; bases outside gene matches: 9. The CDR3 sequence: CASNYLAGGGYEQYF. The CDR3 coding sequence is TGTGCCAGCAACTACCTAGCGGGGGGAGGTTACGAGCAGTACTTC.

The chain combines TRBV6-5 with TRBJ2-1, with TRBD2 matching over 10 bases. V lost 5 bases and J lost 5; bases outside the gene matches: 3. The CDR3 runs 14 residues. The germline V gene has CDR1 MNHEY and CDR2 SVGAGI. CDR3 sequence reads: CASSRSGGNNEQFF. In DNA, the CDR3 is TGTGCCAGCAGTCGTAGCGGGGGGAACAATGAGCAGTTCTTC.

V is TRBV10-1 and J is TRBJ2-2, with 9 bases aligning to TRBD2. V gave up 7 bases and J gave up 6 bases; unmatched junction bases: 6. In germline, CDR1 is WNHNN, CDR2 SYGVQD (reference sequence). This CDR3 has 14 amino acids. CDR3 coding DNA: TGCGCCAGCACCAGCGGGGGGTCCTCCGGGGAGCTGTTTTTT. Encoded protein: CASTSGGSSGELFF.

The gene calls are TRBV7-9 and TRBJ2-1; D is ambiguous. With 1 base removed from V and 6 bases from J, the gap between germline ends came to 13 bases. From germline, CDR1 is SEHNR and CDR2 FQNEAQ (reference sequence). This CDR3 contains 15 residues. CDR3 sequence reads: CASSLEGGGSNEQFF. CDR3 DNA sequence: TGTGCCAGCAGCTTAGAGGGCGGCGGAAGCAATGAGCAGTTCTTC.

This sequence joins TRBV7-9 and TRBJ2-5; no clear D. Trimming removed 1 base at V and 3 bases at J, with 12 bases between. The V gene's germline CDR1 is SEHNR and CDR2 FQNEAQ (reference sequence). The CDR3 contains 15 residues. The CDR3 here is CASSLERLVEETQYF. The CDR3 DNA sequence: TGTGCCAGCAGCTTAGAAAGGCTAGTAGAAGAGACCCAGTACTTC. Variable domain in full (rest from reference TRBV7-9 and TRBJ2-5): DTGVSQNPRHKITKRGQNVTFRCDPISEHNRLYWYRQTLGQGPEFLTYFQNEAQLEKSRLLSDRFSAERPKGSFSTLEIQRTEQGDSAMYLCASSLERLVEETQYFGPGTRLLVL.

The chain joins TRBV5-1 to TRBJ2-5, with TRBD2 identical over 7 bases. In germline, CDR1 is SGHRS, CDR2 YFSETQ. The CDR3 length is 15 residues. The ends lost 5 bases at V and 0 bases at J; junction bases unmatched: 7. The DNA of the CDR3 is TGCGCCAGCAGTTCGACCGGGGGGAACCAAGAGACCCAGTACTTC. This encodes CASSSTGGNQETQYF.

Written as DNA, the CDR3 is TGCGCCAGCAGCTTGGAAACAGGGGGCCAAGCTTTCTTT. It yields the protein CASSLETGGQAFF. The chain carries TRBV5-1 and TRBJ1-1; 9 nucleotides match TRBD1. Looked up from germline, CDR1 is SGHRS and CDR2 is YFSETQ. Unmatched junction bases numbered 3, after V lost 0 bases and J lost 9 bases. There are 13 residues in the CDR3.

The V call is TRBV7-9, the J call TRBJ1-3, with D uncertain. The V and J ends lost 5 bases and 4 bases respectively, with 15 bases between them. This CDR3 has 15 amino acids. Germline V lookup: CDR1 SEHNR, CDR2 FQNEAQ (reference sequence). Here the CDR3 reads CASSETGIVGNTIYF. CDR3 nucleotide sequence: TGTGCCAGCAGCGAGACGGGTATAGTCGGAAACACCATATATTTT.

This chain links TRBV6-5 with TRBJ1-6; TRBD1 aligns across 9 bases. Germline trimming cut 4 bases from V and 9 bases from J; bases unmatched to any gene: 4. Per the germline V gene, CDR1 is MNHEY and CDR2 is SVGAGI. The CDR3 loop spans 14 amino acids. The CDR3 sequence: CASSSPGQGSPLHF. The CDR3 DNA reads as TGTGCCAGCAGTTCCCCGGGACAGGGTTCACCCCTCCACTTT.

V usage is TRBV4-3 and J usage is TRBJ1-1; tentatively, D is TRBD1 (6 bases). The germline V and J ends were trimmed by 1 base and 1 base, with 10 bases remaining between them. Germline V lookup: CDR1 LGHNA, CDR2 YSLEER. CDR3 length equals 15 residues. The CDR3 DNA is TGCGCCAGCAGCCAAGGTGAAGGGGGGAACACTGAAGCTTTCTTT. It translates to CASSQGEGGNTEAFF.

This clone has a handful of counts. The gene calls are TRBV5-1 and TRBJ2-3; D possibly corresponds to TRBD2 (6 bases). Trimming cost V 8 bases and J 1 base, with 17 bases left between them. CDR1 and CDR2 from the germline V gene are SGHRS and YFSETQ. This CDR3 is built from 15 residues. The CDR3 sequence: CASANRGEGTDTQYF. The CDR3 nucleotides are TGCGCCAGTGCAAACCGAGGGGAGGGCACAGATACGCAGTATTTT.

The chain combines TRBV4-1 with TRBJ1-1, with no clear D. The CDR3 has 14 amino acids. Germline V lookup: CDR1 MGHRA, CDR2 YSYEKL. V lost 1 base, J lost 2 bases, and 8 bases lay in between. The CDR3 DNA reads as TGCGCCAGCAGCCAAGCCCTCGTTAACACTGAAGCTTTCTTT. This sequence encodes CASSQALVNTEAFF.

The V and J genes are TRBV7-9 and TRBJ1-1, with a possible D match to TRBD1 (6 bases). Trimming took 1 base from V and 1 from J, leaving 7 bases between them. The CDR3 runs to 14 residues. Germline assignment: CDR1 SEHNR and CDR2 FQNEAQ (reference sequence). The CDR3 reads CASSLGGANTEAFF. CDR3 in DNA: TGTGCCAGCAGCTTAGGGGGGGCGAACACTGAAGCTTTCTTT. The entire variable domain, with the rest obtained from reference TRBV7-9 and TRBJ1-1, is as follows: DTGVSQNPRHKITKRGQNVTFRCDPISEHNRLYWYRQTLGQGPEFLTYFQNEAQLEKSRLLSDRFSAERPKGSFSTLEIQRTEQGDSAMYLCASSLGGANTEAFFGQGTRLTVV.

V gene TRBV6-6 combines with J gene TRBJ1-2, with a weak D call TRBD1 (5 bases). This CDR3 region has 16 residues. Trimming cost V 2 bases and J 0 bases, with 13 bases left between them. Germline V gene sequence: CDR1 MNHNY, CDR2 SVGAGI (reference sequence). CDR3 DNA sequence: TGTGCCAGCAGTTACCCTGTGACAGTCGCTAACTATGGCTACACCTTC. It encodes CASSYPVTVANYGYTF.

The chain has TRBV5-1 and TRBJ1-4, with 12 bases identical to TRBD1. Germline assignment: CDR1 SGHRS and CDR2 YFSETQ. The CDR3 consists of 17 residues. The trim removed 5 bases at V and 7 bases at J, leaving 12 bases unmatched. Written as DNA, the CDR3 is TGCGCCAGCAGAACCGGGACAGGGGGCGAGAAGGGTGAAAAACTGTTTTTT. This encodes CASRTGTGGEKGEKLFF. The variable domain in full, completed from reference TRBV5-1 and TRBJ1-4, reads KAGVTQTPRYLIKTRGQQVTLSCSPISGHRSVSWYQQTPGQGLQFLFEYFSETQRNKGNFPGRFSGRQFSNSRSEMNVSTLELGDSALYLCASRTGTGGEKGEKLFFGSGTQLSVL.

The V call is TRBV7-9, the J call TRBJ2-5; possibly TRBD2 for D (5 bases). V gave up 3 bases and J gave up 4 bases, with 12 bases separating them. CDR3 size: 14 residues. CDR1 and CDR2 (germline): SEHNR, FQNEAQ (reference sequence). The CDR3 coding sequence is TGTGCCAGCAGCTTTCGGACTCAGTCAGAGACCCAGTACTTC. It codes for CASSFRTQSETQYF.